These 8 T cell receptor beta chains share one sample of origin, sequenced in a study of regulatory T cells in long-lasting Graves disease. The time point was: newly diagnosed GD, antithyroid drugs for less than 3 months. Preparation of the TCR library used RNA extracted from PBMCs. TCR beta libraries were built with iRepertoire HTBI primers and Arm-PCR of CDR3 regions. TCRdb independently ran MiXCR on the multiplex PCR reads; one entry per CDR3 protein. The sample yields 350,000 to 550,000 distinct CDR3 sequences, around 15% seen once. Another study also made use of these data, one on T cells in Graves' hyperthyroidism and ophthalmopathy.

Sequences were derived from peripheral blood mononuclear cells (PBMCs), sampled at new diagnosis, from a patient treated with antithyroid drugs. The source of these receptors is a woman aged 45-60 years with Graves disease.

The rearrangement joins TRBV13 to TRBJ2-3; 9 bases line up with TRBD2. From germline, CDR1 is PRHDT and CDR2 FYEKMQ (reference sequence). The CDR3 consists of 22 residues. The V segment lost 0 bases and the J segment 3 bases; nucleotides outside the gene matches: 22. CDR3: CASSLGPLVPGLAELDTDTQYF. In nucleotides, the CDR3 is TGTGCCAGCAGCTTAGGACCACTCGTCCCGGGACTAGCCGAACTAGATACAGATACGCAGTATTTT. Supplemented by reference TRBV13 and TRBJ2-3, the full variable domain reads AAGVIQSPRHLIKEKRETATLKCYPIPRHDTVYWYQQGPGQDPQFLISFYEKMQSDKGSIPDRFSAQQFSDYHSELNMSSLELGDSALYFCASSLGPLVPGLAELDTDTQYFGPGTRLTVL.

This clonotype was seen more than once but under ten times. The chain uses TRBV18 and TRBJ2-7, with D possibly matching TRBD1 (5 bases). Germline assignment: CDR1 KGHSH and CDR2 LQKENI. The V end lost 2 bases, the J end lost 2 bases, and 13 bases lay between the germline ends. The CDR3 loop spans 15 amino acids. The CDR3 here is CASSPMTASAYEQYF. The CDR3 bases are TGTGCCAGCTCACCAATGACAGCCTCAGCCTACGAGCAGTACTTC. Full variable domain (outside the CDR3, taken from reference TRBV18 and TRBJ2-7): NAGVMQNPRHLVRRRGQEARLRCSPMKGHSHVYWYRQLPEEGLKFMVYLQKENIIDESGMPKERFSAEFPKEGPSILRIQQVVRGDSAAYFCASSPMTASAYEQYFGPGTRLTVT.

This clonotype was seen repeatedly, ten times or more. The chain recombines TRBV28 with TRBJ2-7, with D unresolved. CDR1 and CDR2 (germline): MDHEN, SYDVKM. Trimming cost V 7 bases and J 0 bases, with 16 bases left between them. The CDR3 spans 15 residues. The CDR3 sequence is CASTPPGLSSYEQYF. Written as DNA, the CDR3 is TGTGCCAGCACTCCTCCGGGTCTGAGCTCCTACGAGCAGTACTTC.

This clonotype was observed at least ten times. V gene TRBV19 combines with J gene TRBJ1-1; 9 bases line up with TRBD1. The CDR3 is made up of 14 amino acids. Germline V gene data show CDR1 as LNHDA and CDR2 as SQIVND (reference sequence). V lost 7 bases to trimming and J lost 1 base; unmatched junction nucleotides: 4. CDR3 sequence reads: CASTDRGGNTEAFF. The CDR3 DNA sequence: TGTGCCAGTACCGACAGGGGGGGGAACACTGAAGCTTTCTTT.

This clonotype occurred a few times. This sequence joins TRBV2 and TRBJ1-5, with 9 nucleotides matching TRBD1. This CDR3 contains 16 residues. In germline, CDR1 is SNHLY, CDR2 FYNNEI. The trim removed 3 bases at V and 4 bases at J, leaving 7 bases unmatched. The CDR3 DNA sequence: TGTGCCAGCAGTGACCACAGGGGGCTGGGAAATCAGCCCCAGCATTTT. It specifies CASSDHRGLGNQPQHF.

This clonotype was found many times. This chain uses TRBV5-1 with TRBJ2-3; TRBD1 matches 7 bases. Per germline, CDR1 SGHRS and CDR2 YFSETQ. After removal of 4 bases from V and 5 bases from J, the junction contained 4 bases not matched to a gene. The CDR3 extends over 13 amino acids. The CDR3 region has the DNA TGCGCCAGCAGCACAGGGGTTGGAGATACGCAGTATTTT. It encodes CASSTGVGDTQYF.

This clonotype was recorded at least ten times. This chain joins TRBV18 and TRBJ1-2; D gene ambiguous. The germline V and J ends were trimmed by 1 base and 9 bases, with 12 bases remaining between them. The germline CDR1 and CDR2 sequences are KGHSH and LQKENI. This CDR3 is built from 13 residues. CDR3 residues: CASSPRRGRSYTF. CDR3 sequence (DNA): TGTGCCAGCTCACCACGGCGGGGTCGAAGCTACACCTTC. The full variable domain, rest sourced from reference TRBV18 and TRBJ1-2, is NAGVMQNPRHLVRRRGQEARLRCSPMKGHSHVYWYRQLPEEGLKFMVYLQKENIIDESGMPKERFSAEFPKEGPSILRIQQVVRGDSAAYFCASSPRRGRSYTFGSGTRLTVV.

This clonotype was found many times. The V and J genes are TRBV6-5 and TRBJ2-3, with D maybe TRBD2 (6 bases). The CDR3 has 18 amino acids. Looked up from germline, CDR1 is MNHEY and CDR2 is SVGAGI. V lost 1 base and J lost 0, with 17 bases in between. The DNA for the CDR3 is TGTGCCAGCAGTTACTTGAGACTAGGGGTCGGGAGCACAGATACGCAGTATTTT. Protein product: CASSYLRLGVGSTDTQYF.